Listed below are T cell receptor beta chains from one sample, sequenced in a study of T cells in tuberculosis. The table came from immunoSEQ multiplex PCR; TCRdb's copy has only in-frame clones and leaves some out. Altogether 30,000 to 35,000 clones are present, 75% to 95% being singletons, with the ten largest covering about 2.4%. The sequenced sample was PBMCs, obtained at tuberculosis diagnosis. The source is an adult with tuberculosis. Both conserved end residues are part of each CDR3. The D gene is left open where the match is weak. The size field is filled for only some rows; it gives once, few, many or a size class.

j_gene | d_gene | abundance | v_gene | len | CDR3nt | CDR3aa
TRBJ2-5 | - | once | TRBV29-1 | 13 | TGCAGCGTTGAACAGGGAGGAGGGGAGACCCAGTACTTC | CSVEQGGGETQYF
TRBJ2-1 | TRBD1 | - | TRBV9 | 17 | TGTGCCAGCAGCGGAGGGACAGGCCAGAGCTCCTACAATGAGCAGTTCTTC | CASSGGTGQSSYNEQFF
TRBJ1-5 | TRBD1 | - | TRBV18 | 17 | TGTGCCAGCTCACCCGAACAGGGGGCGGTACGGAATCAGCCCCAGCATTTT | CASSPEQGAVRNQPQHF
TRBJ1-2 | TRBD1 | - | TRBV2 | 15 | TGTGCCAGCAGTGAAGAGACAGGGGGCGCGAAAGGCTACACCTTC | CASSEETGGAKGYTF
TRBJ2-1 | TRBD2 | - | TRBV27 | 15 | TGTGCCAGCACCCAACCGGGACTAGCGGCAAATGAGCAGTTCTTC | CASTQPGLAANEQFF
TRBJ2-6 | - | - | TRBV4-1 | 14 | TGCGCCAGCAGCCGGAGTGGTGGGGCCAACGTCCTGACTTTC | CASSRSGGANVLTF
TRBJ2-3 | - | once | TRBV27 | 18 | TGTGCCAGCAGACCTAACGACAGACTTAGAAAGCAAACAGATACGCAGTATTTT | CASRPNDRLRKQTDTQYF
TRBJ1-5 | TRBD1 | - | TRBV15 | 16 | TGTGCCACCAGCAAATTAGACAGGGGGAGCAATCAGCCCCAGCATTTT | CATSKLDRGSNQPQHF
TRBJ1-5 | - | once | TRBV2 | 13 | TGTGCCAGCAGTGAAGCCTGGGGCCAGCCCCAGCATTTT | CASSEAWGQPQHF
TRBJ1-2 | TRBD1 | - | TRBV18 | 16 | TGTGCCAGCTCACCCGCTGGACAGGGGACGGTGCATGGCTACACCTTC | CASSPAGQGTVHGYTF
TRBJ2-2 | - | - | TRBV30 | 16 | TGTGCCTGGACTTCCCAAACCATGCTACGGACCGGGGAGCTGTTTTTT | CAWTSQTMLRTGELFF
TRBJ1-1 | - | - | TRBV9 | 13 | TGTGCCAGCCGACTTCTAGGGGACACTGAAGCTTTCTTT | CASRLLGDTEAFF